A selection of T cell receptor beta chains follows, all from one sample in a study of radiation and T cells in renal cell carcinoma. Assay: immunoSEQ multiplex PCR; the TCRdb copy retains only in-frame clones and omits some. The table has about 88,000 clones, 65% to 90% seen once; the top ten hold about 7.9%. Sequenced here: blood, sampled from a patient whose treatment included radiotherapy and nephrectomy. The receptors derive from a man between 50 and 59 years old with renal cell carcinoma. The CDR3 runs from the conserved cysteine through the conserved F or W. The D gene is left open where the match is weak. The size field is filled for only some rows; it gives once, few, many or a size class.

>TRBV19|-|13|-|TRBJ2-5
CASSPGWGETQYF
TGTGCCAGTAGTCCCGGCTGGGGAGAGACCCAGTACTTC
>TRBV5-1|-|14|-|TRBJ2-5
CASSLSYHQETQYF
TGCGCCAGCAGTTTGAGCTACCACCAAGAGACCCAGTACTTC
>TRBV7-6|TRBD1|14|-|TRBJ1-2
CASGPGQIINGYTF
TGTGCCAGCGGACCGGGACAGATAATAAATGGCTACACCTTC
>TRBV7-9|-|17|-|TRBJ2-4
CASVGLAGLLAKNIQYF
TGTGCCAGCGTTGGGCTCGCGGGGCTACTAGCCAAAAACATTCAGTACTTC
>TRBV5-4|-|16|-|TRBJ1-3
CASSAYSPFSGNTIYF
TGTGCCAGCAGCGCTTACAGTCCTTTCTCTGGAAACACCATATATTTT
>TRBV30|-|17|-|TRBJ1-6
CAWSPGHRANYNSPLHF
TGTGCCTGGAGTCCGGGACACCGGGCGAACTATAATTCACCCCTCCACTTT
>TRBV2|-|15|-|TRBJ1-2
CASSGGEPVISGYTF
TGTGCCAGCAGCGGGGGGGAGCCTGTAATTTCGGGCTACACCTTC
>TRBV10-1|TRBD2|15|-|TRBJ2-3
CASSDAGDGSGTQYF
TGCGCCAGCAGTGACGCGGGAGACGGGTCGGGTACGCAGTATTTT
>TRBV5-4|-|15|few|TRBJ1-1
CASSLFFGEGTEAFF
TGTGCCAGCAGCTTGTTCTTCGGGGAGGGGACTGAAGCTTTCTTT
>TRBV6-5|TRBD1|14|-|TRBJ2-7
CASRLRQGAQEQYF
TGTGCCAGCAGACTGAGACAGGGGGCGCAAGAGCAGTACTTC
>TRBV5-1|TRBD2|16|once|TRBJ2-5
CASSRGLAGAQETQYF
TGCGCCAGCAGCCGTGGACTAGCGGGGGCCCAAGAGACCCAGTACTTC
>TRBV2|TRBD1|16|-|TRBJ1-4
CASSERGQGVNEKLFF
TGTGCCAGCAGCGAGCGAGGACAGGGGGTGAATGAAAAACTGTTTTTT
>TRBV7-9|TRBD2|17|once|TRBJ2-3
CASSLVPGGLFTDTQYF
TGTGCCAGCAGCTTAGTACCGGGAGGGTTATTTACAGATACGCAGTATTTT
>TRBV10-3|TRBD2|18|-|TRBJ2-1
CAISGGLAGGSGGDEQFF
TGTGCCATCAGCGGGGGACTAGCGGGAGGTTCCGGAGGCGATGAGCAGTTCTTC
>TRBV6-1|-|14|-|TRBJ2-7
CASSELGNTYEQYF
TGTGCCAGCAGTGAACTCGGGAACACCTACGAGCAGTACTTC
>TRBV12-1|-|14|-|TRBJ1-3
CASSFWGTGNTIYF
-
>TRBV9|TRBD2|14|-|TRBJ2-7
CASSVGTSGSEQYF
TGTGCCAGCAGCGTAGGGACTAGCGGGAGCGAGCAGTACTTC
>TRBV5-1|TRBD2|16|-|TRBJ2-3
CASSGGLAGPTDTQYF
TGCGCCAGCAGCGGGGGACTAGCGGGGCCCACAGATACGCAGTATTTT
>TRBV6-5|-|15|-|TRBJ2-7
CASRRLGGASYEQYF
TGTGCCAGCAGACGCCTAGGGGGGGCGTCCTACGAGCAGTACTTC
>TRBV7-9|-|16|-|TRBJ1-1
CASSLTGRVGVTEAFF
TGTGCCAGCAGCTTAACGGGCAGGGTCGGGGTCACTGAAGCTTTCTTT
>TRBV5-1|-|16|once|TRBJ2-7
CASSLDGRGSTYEQYF
TGCGCCAGCAGCTTGGACGGCAGGGGCTCGACCTACGAGCAGTACTTC
>TRBV7-2|TRBD2|14|-|TRBJ2-1
CASSVTSVYNEQFF
TGTGCCAGCAGCGTGACTAGCGTTTACAATGAGCAGTTCTTC
>TRBV28|TRBD2|15|-|TRBJ2-7
CASSRFGGGSYEQYF
TGTGCCAGCAGCAGGTTTGGGGGGGGTAGCTACGAGCAGTACTTC
>TRBV5-1|-|14|-|TRBJ2-7
CASSLTGASYEQYF
TGCGCCAGCAGCTTGACGGGAGCTTCCTACGAGCAGTACTTC
>TRBV6-1|TRBD1|15|-|TRBJ2-7
CASVAGGQSSYEQYF
TGTGCCAGCGTCGCTGGGGGACAGAGCTCCTACGAGCAGTACTTC
>TRBV5-8|-|16|-|TRBJ2-3
CASSLGSDRLTDTQYF
TGTGCCAGCAGCTTGGGATCGGACAGACTCACAGATACGCAGTATTTT
>TRBV15|TRBD1|17|once|TRBJ2-7
CATSRDQGTGGVYEQYF
TGTGCCACCAGCAGAGATCAGGGTACAGGGGGAGTCTACGAGCAGTACTTC
>TRBV11-2|TRBD2|17|-|TRBJ2-2
CASSLPGGGLNTGELFF
TGTGCCAGCAGCTTACCAGGCGGGGGGCTTAACACCGGGGAGCTGTTTTTT
>TRBV5-1|-|14|-|TRBJ2-5
CASNPTPSPETQYF
TGCGCCAGCAACCCGACCCCGTCTCCCGAGACCCAGTACTTC